Below, one TCR beta chain is given with its context. The antigen is unknown. This sample was included in a study of monozygotic twins with inflammatory bowel disease. Blood, 2 to 2.5 ml, was drawn per donor. Notes on the study in general: Healthy co-twins exceeded IBD patients in TCRbeta diversity as measured by inverse Simpson. Concordance status among twins (concordant versus discordant) showed no link to repertoire similarity, possibly from limited power.

TCRdb processed the 5' RACE reads again and assigns one entry to each CDR3 protein, with no DNA. The specimen's table records fewer than 450,000 distinct CDR3 sequences. Material: blood. The receptor's source is a human donor with ulcerative colitis or Crohn's disease, or a healthy co-twin of an affected twin (not recorded which).

CDR3 region: CASSQPDRAYEQYF. The rearrangement uses TRBV5-1 and TRBJ2-7; the D gene TCRdb calls, TRBD1, cannot be checked with no DNA. CDR1 is SGHRS and CDR2 is YFSETQ in the germline V gene. The CDR3 consists of 14 residues.